The entry below describes one T cell receptor beta chain. No antigen is known for it. The sample is drawn from a study of vaccination effects on CD4 cells after COVID-19. Cultured cells yielded isolated CD4+ T cells after around 9 days. Per the germline V gene, CDR1 is SGHRS and CDR2 is YFSETQ. This CDR3 spans 14 amino acids. The V gene lost 0 bases and the J gene lost 7 bases, with 14 bases spanning the gap. The table came from immunoSEQ multiplex PCR; TCRdb's copy has only in-frame clones and leaves some out. The table has 40,000 to 55,000 clones, 74% seen once; the top ten hold roughly 9.4%. The TCR sequence derives from a human donor who had a prior SARS-CoV-2 infection. J is TRBJ2-7 and V is TRBV5-1; possibly TRBD2 for D (5 bases). The sample here was CD4+ T cells from PBMCs cultured without peptide, taken before COVID-19 vaccination. The CDR3 DNA follows: TGCGCCAGCAGCTTGGCACAGACCACGGGAGAGCAGTACTTC. This encodes CASSLAQTTGEQYF.